This TCR beta chain is from a study of CD8+CD57+ T cells in acquired aplastic anemia. Whole-study results and caveats: Patients and controls shared around 30 CD8+ CDR3 sequences.

Genomic DNA served as template for TCR beta VDJ and CDR3 profiling. Via MiXCR, TCRdb re-called the reads, giving one row per CDR3 protein. The profile shows around 200,000 distinct CDR3 sequences, 65% of them singletons. This CDR3 region has 11 residues. Germline V gives CDR1 ENHRY, CDR2 SYGVKD. Trimming left V 6 bases short and J 5 bases short, with 7 bases between. With respect to this clonotype: Antigen specificity is unknown.

For sequencing, patients were chosen who had shown expansion of CD8+CD57+ cells by flow cytometry. Sequenced input: sorted CD4+, CD8+, or CD8+CD57+ T cells (not recorded which) from PBMCs. The rearrangement joins TRBV10-3 to TRBJ2-5, with D unclear. The sequence was collected from a human donor with aplastic anemia. The CDR3 nucleotides read TGTGCCATCAGAGGGCGGGAGACCCAGTACTTC. Its protein product is CAIRGRETQYF.